This T cell receptor beta chain was sequenced during a study of cytomegalovirus exposure and HLA in healthy donors. Germline V gives CDR1 SGHRS, CDR2 YFSETQ. The CDR3 contains 13 residues. Trimming cost V 0 bases and J 5 bases, with 8 bases left between them. PCR amplification relied on 60 Vbeta primers (plus 13 Jbeta primers). The method was immunoSEQ multiplex PCR; TCRdb's version includes in-frame clones alone and lacks a portion of them. In the table there are 100,000 to 150,000 clones, about 11% of which are singletons. The source material was PBMCs. V is TRBV5-1 and J is TRBJ1-1, with D possibly matching TRBD1 (5 bases). The TCR was taken from a woman aged 18-29 years in good health and CMV-seropositive. The CDR3: CASSLAGLTEAFF. The CDR3 coding sequence is TGCGCCAGCAGCTTGGCAGGGCTAACTGAAGCTTTCTTT.